The table lists the clone carrying this TCR beta chain with a few counts. The authors' total RNA extraction used unfractionated whole blood. This sample was included in a study of human T cells and chemical hapten exposure. Study in general: Across samples, TCR yields varied, mostly owing to small differences in pooled library volumes.

Unique molecular identifiers were affixed to discrete cDNA molecules within the library. In the original workflow: Across samples, TCR counts had a median of approximately 100,000 and ranged from roughly 20,000 to 690,600. From the reads, TCRdb called clonotypes with MiXCR, one entry per CDR3 protein. The V and J calls follow TCRdb's processing rather than the paper's. The table shows 100,000 to 150,000 distinct CDR3 sequences, with over 6.5% occurring only once. Trimming took 5 bases from V and 3 from J, leaving 5 bases between them. The CDR3 is made up of 12 amino acids. Germline CDR1 reads MNHEY; CDR2 reads SMNVEV (reference sequence).

The sequence came from a human donor in good health. Some clones in this sample may be carry-over from other donors' samples. Sequenced material: whole blood. V usage is TRBV27 and J usage is TRBJ1-5; no reliable D call. The CDR3 loop is CASSHFNQPQHF. The CDR3 DNA reads as TGTGCCAGCAGTCACTTCAATCAGCCCCAGCATTTT.